This T cell receptor beta chain derives from a study of PD-1 blockade in mismatch repair-deficient tumors. Study at large: All were previously treated, progressing patients with some twelve mismatch repair-deficient cancer types. Study-level points and caveats: After pembrolizumab, tumor-resident clones rose rapidly, then generally contracted before radiologic responses.

TCRdb's table, derived via immunoSEQ multiplex PCR, lists solely in-frame clones and lacks some. The sample lists about 66,000 clones; more than 75% were seen once. The CDR3 covers 13 residues. Germline V lookup: CDR1 SGHVS, CDR2 FQNEAQ. Trimming cost V 5 bases and J 5 bases; bases outside gene matches: 5. Mismatch repair deficiency was confirmed in all patients, by PCR or immunohistochemistry. On this clone: As yet, its antigen is unknown.

The rearrangement links TRBV7-8 to TRBJ2-5; 7 bases are a match to TRBD2. The sequenced sample was peripheral blood, obtained 2 weeks after starting pembrolizumab. The source of this sequence is an adult with mismatch repair-deficient cancer. CDR3 amino acids: CASSVLARETQYF. The CDR3 DNA reads TGTGCCAGCAGCGTACTAGCGAGGGAGACCCAGTACTTC.